This TCR beta chain originates from a study of siplizumab effects on memory and regulatory T cells. Some 10^5 TCR templates were assayed per sample. Some clones are missing from TCRdb's copy, which holds only in-frame ones; the method was immunoSEQ multiplex PCR. The sample lists some 110,000 clones; around 94% were seen once. This CDR3 is built from 11 residues. V was clipped by 0 bases and J by 2 bases, with 2 bases between them. Germline assignment: CDR1 DFQATT and CDR2 SNEGSKA (reference sequence). This receptor was taken from a human donor in good health. The sample comprised non-Treg CD4+ T cells sorted from blood. The chain has TRBV20-1 and TRBJ2-7; no reliable D call. In DNA form, the CDR3 reads TGCAGTGCTAGAGACCCCTACGAGCAGTACTTC. This codes for CSARDPYEQYF.